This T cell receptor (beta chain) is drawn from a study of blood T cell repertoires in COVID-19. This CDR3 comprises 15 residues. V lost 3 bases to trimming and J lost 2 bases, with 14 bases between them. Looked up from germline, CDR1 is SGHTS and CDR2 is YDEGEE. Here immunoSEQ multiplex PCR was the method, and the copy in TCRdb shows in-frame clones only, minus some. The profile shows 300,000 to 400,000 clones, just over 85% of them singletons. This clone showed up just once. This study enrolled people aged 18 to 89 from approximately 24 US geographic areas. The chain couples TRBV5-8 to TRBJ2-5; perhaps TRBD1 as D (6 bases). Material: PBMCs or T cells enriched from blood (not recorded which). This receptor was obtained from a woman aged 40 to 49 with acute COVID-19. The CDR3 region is CASSSATGKQETQYF. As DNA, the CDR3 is TGTGCCAGCAGCTCGGCCACAGGGAAACAAGAGACCCAGTACTTC.